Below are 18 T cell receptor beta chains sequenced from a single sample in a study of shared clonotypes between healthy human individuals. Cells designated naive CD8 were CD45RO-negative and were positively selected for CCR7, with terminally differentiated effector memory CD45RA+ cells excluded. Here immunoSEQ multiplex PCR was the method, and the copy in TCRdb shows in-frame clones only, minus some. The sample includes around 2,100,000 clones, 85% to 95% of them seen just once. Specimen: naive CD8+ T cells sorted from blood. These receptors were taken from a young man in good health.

The CDR3 here is CASSPGGRGYEQYF. CDR3 bases: TGTGCCAGCAGCCCTGGGGGCAGGGGTTACGAGCAGTACTTC. V gene TRBV5-4 combines with J gene TRBJ2-7; tentatively, D is TRBD1 (6 bases). V shed 4 bases and J shed 4 bases, with 15 bases lying between them. Germline-derived CDR1 and CDR2 are SGHNT and YYREEE (reference sequence). CDR3 length equals 14 residues.

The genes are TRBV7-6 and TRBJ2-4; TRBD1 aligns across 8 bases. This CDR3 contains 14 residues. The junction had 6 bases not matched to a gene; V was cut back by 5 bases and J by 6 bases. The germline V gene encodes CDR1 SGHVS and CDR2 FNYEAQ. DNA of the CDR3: TGTGCCAGCAGCCCCCGGACAGGGTTAAACATTCAGTACTTC. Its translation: CASSPRTGLNIQYF.

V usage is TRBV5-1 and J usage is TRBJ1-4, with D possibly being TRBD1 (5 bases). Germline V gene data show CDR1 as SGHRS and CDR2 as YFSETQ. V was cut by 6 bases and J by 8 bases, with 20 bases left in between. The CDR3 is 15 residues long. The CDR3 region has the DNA TGCGCCAGCACACCCTGGGACCCGGCGCGCGAAAAACTGTTTTTT. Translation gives CASTPWDPAREKLFF.

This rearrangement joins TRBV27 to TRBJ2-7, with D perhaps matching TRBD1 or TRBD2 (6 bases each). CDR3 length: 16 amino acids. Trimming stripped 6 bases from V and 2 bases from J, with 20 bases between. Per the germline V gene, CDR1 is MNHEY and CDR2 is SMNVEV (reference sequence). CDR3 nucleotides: TGTGCCAGCAGCTATTCATCGGGGGCCCAGGCCTACGAGCAGTACTTC. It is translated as CASSYSSGAQAYEQYF.

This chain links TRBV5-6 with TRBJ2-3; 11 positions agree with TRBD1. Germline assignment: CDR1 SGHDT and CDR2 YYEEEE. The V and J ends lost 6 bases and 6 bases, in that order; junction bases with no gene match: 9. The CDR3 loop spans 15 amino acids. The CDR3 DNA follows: TGTGCCAGCATCCCCGGGACAGGGGGTCGGGATACGCAGTATTTT. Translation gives CASIPGTGGRDTQYF.

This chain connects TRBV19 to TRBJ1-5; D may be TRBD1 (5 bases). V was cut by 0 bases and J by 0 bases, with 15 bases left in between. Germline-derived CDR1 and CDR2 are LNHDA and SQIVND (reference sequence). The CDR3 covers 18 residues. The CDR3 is CASSIDPADSYSNQPQHF. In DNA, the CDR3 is TGTGCCAGTAGTATAGACCCCGCCGACAGCTATAGCAATCAGCCCCAGCATTTT.

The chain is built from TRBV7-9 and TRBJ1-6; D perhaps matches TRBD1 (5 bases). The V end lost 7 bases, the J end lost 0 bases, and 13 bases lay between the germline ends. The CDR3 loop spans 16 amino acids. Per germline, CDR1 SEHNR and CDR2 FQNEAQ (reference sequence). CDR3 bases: TGTGCCAGCACCATCGGGGGGGACTCCTATAATTCACCCCTCCACTTT. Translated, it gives CASTIGGDSYNSPLHF.

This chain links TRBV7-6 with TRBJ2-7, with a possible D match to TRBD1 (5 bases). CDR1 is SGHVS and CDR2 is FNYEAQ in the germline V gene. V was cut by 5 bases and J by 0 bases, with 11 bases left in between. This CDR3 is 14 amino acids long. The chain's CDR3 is CASSQGTGSYEQYF. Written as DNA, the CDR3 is TGTGCCAGCAGCCAAGGCACAGGCTCCTACGAGCAGTACTTC.

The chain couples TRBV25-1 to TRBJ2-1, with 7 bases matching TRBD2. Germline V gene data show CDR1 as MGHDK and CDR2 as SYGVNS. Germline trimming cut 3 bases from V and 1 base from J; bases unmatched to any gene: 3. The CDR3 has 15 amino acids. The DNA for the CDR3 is TGTGCCAGCAGTGATGAGCGGGGTTCCTACAATGAGCAGTTCTTC. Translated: CASSDERGSYNEQFF.

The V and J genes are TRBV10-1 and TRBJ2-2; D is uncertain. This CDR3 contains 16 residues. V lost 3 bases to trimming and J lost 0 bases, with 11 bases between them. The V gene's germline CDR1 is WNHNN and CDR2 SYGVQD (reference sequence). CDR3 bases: TGCGCCAGCAGTGACCAGCGCAACCCGAACACCGGGGAGCTGTTTTTT. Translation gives CASSDQRNPNTGELFF.

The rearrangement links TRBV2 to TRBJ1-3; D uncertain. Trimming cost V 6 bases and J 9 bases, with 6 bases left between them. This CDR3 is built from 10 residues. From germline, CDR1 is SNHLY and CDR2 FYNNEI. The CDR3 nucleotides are TGTGCCAGCAGGAGTAGCACCATATATTTT. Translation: CASRSSTIYF.

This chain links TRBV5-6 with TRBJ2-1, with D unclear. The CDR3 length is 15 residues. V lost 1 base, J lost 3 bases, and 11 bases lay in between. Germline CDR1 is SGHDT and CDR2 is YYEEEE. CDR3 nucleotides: TGTGCCAGCAGCTTGAGTCTAGATAACTACAATGAGCAGTTCTTC. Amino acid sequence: CASSLSLDNYNEQFF.

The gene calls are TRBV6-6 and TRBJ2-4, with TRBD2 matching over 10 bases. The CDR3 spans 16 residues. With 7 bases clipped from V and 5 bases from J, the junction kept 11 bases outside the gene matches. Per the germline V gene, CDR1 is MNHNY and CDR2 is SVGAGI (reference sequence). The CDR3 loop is CASTFLAGGFENIQYF. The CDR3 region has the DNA TGTGCCAGCACCTTCTTAGCGGGAGGATTCGAAAACATTCAGTACTTC.

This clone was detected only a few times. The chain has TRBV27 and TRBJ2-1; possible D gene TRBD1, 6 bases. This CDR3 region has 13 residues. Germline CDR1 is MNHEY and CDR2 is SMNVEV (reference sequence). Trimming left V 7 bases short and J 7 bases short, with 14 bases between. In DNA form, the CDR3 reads TGTGCCAGCACGTTCGCGAGGGGGAATGAGCAGTTCTTC. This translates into CASTFARGNEQFF.

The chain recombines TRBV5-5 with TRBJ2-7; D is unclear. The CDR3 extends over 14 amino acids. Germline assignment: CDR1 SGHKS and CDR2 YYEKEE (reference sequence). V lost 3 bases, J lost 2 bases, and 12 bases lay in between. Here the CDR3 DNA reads TGTGCCAGCAGCTACCCTCCGCAGACCTACGAGCAGTACTTC. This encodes CASSYPPQTYEQYF. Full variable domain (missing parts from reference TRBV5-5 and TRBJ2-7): DAGVTQSPTHLIKTRGQQVTLRCSPISGHKSVSWYQQVLGQGPQFIFQYYEKEERGRGNFPDRFSARQFPNYSSELNVNALLLGDSALYLCASSYPPQTYEQYFGPGTRLTVT.

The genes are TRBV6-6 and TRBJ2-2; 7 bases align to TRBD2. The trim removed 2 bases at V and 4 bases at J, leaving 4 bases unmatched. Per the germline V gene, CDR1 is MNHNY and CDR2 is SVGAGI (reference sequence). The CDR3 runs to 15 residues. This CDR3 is CASSYLAGVTGELFF. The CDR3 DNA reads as TGTGCCAGCAGTTACCTGGCGGGGGTCACCGGGGAGCTGTTTTTT.

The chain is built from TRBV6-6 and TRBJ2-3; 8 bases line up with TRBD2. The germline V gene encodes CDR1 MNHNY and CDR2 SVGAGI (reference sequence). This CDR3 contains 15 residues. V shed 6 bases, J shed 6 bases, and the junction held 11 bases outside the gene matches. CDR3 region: CASSVLAGPKDTQYF. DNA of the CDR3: TGTGCCAGCAGCGTTCTAGCGGGCCCTAAGGATACGCAGTATTTT.

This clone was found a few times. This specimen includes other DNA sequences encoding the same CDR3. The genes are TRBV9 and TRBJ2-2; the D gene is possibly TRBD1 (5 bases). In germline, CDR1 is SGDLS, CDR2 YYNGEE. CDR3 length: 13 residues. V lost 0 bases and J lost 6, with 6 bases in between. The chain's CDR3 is CASSVEGAGELFF. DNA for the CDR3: TGTGCCAGCAGCGTAGAAGGGGCCGGGGAGCTGTTTTTT. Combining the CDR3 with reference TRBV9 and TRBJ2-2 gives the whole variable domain DSGVTQTPKHLITATGQRVTLRCSPRSGDLSVYWYQQSLDQGLQFLIQYYNGEERAKGNILERFSAQQFPDLHSELNLSSLELGDSALYFCASSVEGAGELFFGEGSRLTVL.